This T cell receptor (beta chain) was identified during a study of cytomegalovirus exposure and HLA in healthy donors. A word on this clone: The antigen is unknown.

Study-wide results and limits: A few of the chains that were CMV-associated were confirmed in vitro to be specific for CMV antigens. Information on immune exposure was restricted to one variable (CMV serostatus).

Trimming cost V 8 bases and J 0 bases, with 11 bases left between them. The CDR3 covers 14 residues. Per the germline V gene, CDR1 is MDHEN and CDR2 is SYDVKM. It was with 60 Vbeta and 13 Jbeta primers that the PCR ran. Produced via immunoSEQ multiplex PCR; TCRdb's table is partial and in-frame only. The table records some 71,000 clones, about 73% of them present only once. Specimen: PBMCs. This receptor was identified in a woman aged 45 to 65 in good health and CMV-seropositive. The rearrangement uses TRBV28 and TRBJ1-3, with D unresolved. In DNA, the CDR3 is TGTGCCAGCGAGGAGGTAGGCTCTGGAAACACCATATATTTT. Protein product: CASEEVGSGNTIYF. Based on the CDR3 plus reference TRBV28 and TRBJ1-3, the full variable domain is DVKVTQSSRYLVKRTGEKVFLECVQDMDHENMFWYRQDPGLGLRLIYFSYDVKMKEKGDIPEGYSVSREKKERFSLILESASTNQTSMYLCASEEVGSGNTIYFGEGSWLTVV.